These 17 T cell receptor beta chains were sequenced from one sample in a study of T cell changes during pregnancy in multiple sclerosis. Some clones are missing from TCRdb's copy, which holds only in-frame ones; the method was immunoSEQ multiplex PCR. The sample consists of about 75,000 clones, 85% to 95% of them appearing once. Sample: CD4+ T cells from peripheral blood mononuclear cells, taken after pregnancy. These receptors were obtained from a female donor with multiple sclerosis, enrolled in a pregnancy study.

V gene TRBV28 combines with J gene TRBJ2-7, with D possibly TRBD2 on 6 matching bases. The CDR3 loop spans 13 amino acids. Germline V gives CDR1 MDHEN, CDR2 SYDVKM. Between the trimmed V and J ends, which lost 6 bases and 0 bases, there was a span of 9 bases. The CDR3 DNA is TGTGCCAGCAGAGCGGGCCGCTCCTACGAGCAGTACTTC. Translated: CASRAGRSYEQYF.

The V gene is TRBV18, the J gene TRBJ1-5, with a possible D match to TRBD1 (5 bases). V was cut by 5 bases and J by 0 bases, with 17 bases left in between. CDR1 is KGHSH and CDR2 is LQKENI in the germline V gene. The CDR3 runs to 17 residues. DNA for the CDR3: TGTGCCAGCTCATATCTCGGGGGACTGGATAGCAATCAGCCCCAGCATTTT. It translates to CASSYLGGLDSNQPQHF.

This chain links TRBV5-1 with TRBJ2-1; no firm D call. From germline, CDR1 is SGHRS and CDR2 YFSETQ. The V end lost 0 bases, the J end lost 7 bases, and 8 bases lay between the germline ends. The CDR3 is made up of 13 amino acids. CDR3 residues: CASSLGLLNEQFF. The CDR3 DNA follows: TGCGCCAGCAGCTTGGGTTTATTGAATGAGCAGTTCTTC. Using reference TRBV5-1 and TRBJ2-1 for the parts outside the CDR3, the full variable domain is KAGVTQTPRYLIKTRGQQVTLSCSPISGHRSVSWYQQTPGQGLQFLFEYFSETQRNKGNFPGRFSGRQFSNSRSEMNVSTLELGDSALYLCASSLGLLNEQFFGPGTRLTVL.

This chain uses TRBV6-5 with TRBJ1-1; 10 positions agree with TRBD1. Unmatched junction bases numbered 10, after V lost 7 bases and J lost 5 bases. CDR3 length: 15 residues. Germline V gives CDR1 MNHEY, CDR2 SVGAGI. In DNA, the CDR3 is TGTGCCAGCAAGATCGGGACAGGGGTTTGGACTGAAGCTTTCTTT. Translation gives CASKIGTGVWTEAFF.

The gene calls are TRBV28 and TRBJ1-5; TRBD1 might be the D (6 bases). The CDR3 loop spans 14 amino acids. Germline values: CDR1 MDHEN, CDR2 SYDVKM. The ends were cut back, 6 bases at V and 6 bases at J, with 15 bases in the middle. CDR3 in DNA: TGTGCCAGCAGCCAGACGGGGGGCGGTCAGCCCCAGCATTTT. Protein sequence: CASSQTGGGQPQHF.

The V call is TRBV6-6, the J call TRBJ2-3; 8 nucleotides match TRBD2. J was trimmed by 6 bases and V by 1 base; bases with no gene match: 9. From germline, CDR1 is MNHNY and CDR2 SVGAGI (reference sequence). The CDR3 sequence is 16 residues long. The CDR3 loop is CASSYWAGGPMDTQYF. The CDR3 DNA is TGTGCCAGCAGTTACTGGGCGGGAGGCCCCATGGATACGCAGTATTTT.

The rearrangement uses TRBV5-4 and TRBJ1-1, with D possibly matching TRBD1 (6 bases). Germline assignment: CDR1 SGHNT and CDR2 YYREEE (reference sequence). V lost 0 bases and J lost 4, with 7 bases in between. The CDR3 length is 13 residues. CDR3 DNA: TGTGCCAGCAGCTTGGAACAGGGCACTGAAGCTTTCTTT. It encodes CASSLEQGTEAFF.

This clone appeared a few times. The chain is built from TRBV7-3 and TRBJ2-7, with TRBD1 as a possible D gene (7 bases). The CDR3 consists of 14 residues. Deletions cut 3 bases from V and 3 bases from J, with 12 bases between. CDR1 SGHTA and CDR2 FQGTGA come from the germline V gene. The CDR3 reads CASSFGRGDYEQYF. The DNA of the CDR3 is TGTGCCAGCAGCTTCGGCAGGGGGGACTACGAGCAGTACTTC. The full variable domain, rest sourced from reference TRBV7-3 and TRBJ2-7, is GAGVSQTPSNKVTEKGKYVELRCDPISGHTALYWYRQSLGQGPEFLIYFQGTGAADDSGLPNDRFFAVRPEGSVSTLKIQRTERGDSAVYLCASSFGRGDYEQYFGPGTRLTVT.

The chain has TRBV7-9 and TRBJ2-3; D is undetermined. Germline V gives CDR1 SEHNR, CDR2 FQNEAQ (reference sequence). Trimming removed 2 bases from V and 7 bases from J, with 10 bases in between. The CDR3 totals 13 residues. The CDR3 region is CASSLPQRNTQYF. The DNA for the CDR3 is TGTGCCAGCAGCTTACCCCAGCGAAATACGCAGTATTTT.

The chain combines TRBV7-2 with TRBJ2-7; TRBD2 matches 16 bases. The CDR3 runs 18 residues. Germline values: CDR1 SGHTA, CDR2 FQGNSA. The J segment lost 6 bases and the V segment lost 6 bases, leaving 14 bases of the junction unmatched. CDR3 protein: CASRLPPGLAGGTSEQYF. The CDR3 coding sequence is TGTGCCAGCAGGTTGCCCCCGGGACTAGCGGGAGGGACATCCGAGCAGTACTTC. The full variable domain, completed using reference TRBV7-2 and TRBJ2-7, is GAGVSQSPSNKVTEKGKDVELRCDPISGHTALYWYRQSLGQGLEFLIYFQGNSAPDKSGLPSDRFSAERTGGSVSTLTIQRTQQEDSAVYLCASRLPPGLAGGTSEQYFGPGTRLTVT.

The chain carries TRBV5-1 and TRBJ1-2; no clear D. The CDR3 has 15 amino acids. From germline, CDR1 is SGHRS and CDR2 YFSETQ. Trimming shortened V by 1 base and J by 5 bases, and 15 bases separated the two germline ends. In nucleotides, the CDR3 is TGCGCCAGCAGCTTGTTGGCAGGAGGGTTTTATGGCTACACCTTC. Protein product: CASSLLAGGFYGYTF.

The rearrangement uses TRBV29-1 and TRBJ2-5; D is uncertain. The germline V gene has CDR1 SQVTM and CDR2 ANQGSEA. The CDR3 is 12 residues long. V was cut by 1 base and J by 11 bases, with 14 bases left in between. CDR3 nucleotide sequence: TGCAGCGTTGAAGTGGCCTCCCGTTATCAGTACTTC. It translates to CSVEVASRYQYF.

This chain uses TRBV28 with TRBJ1-2; 8 positions agree with TRBD1. The CDR3 is made up of 13 amino acids. The V gene's germline CDR1 is MDHEN and CDR2 SYDVKM. The V gene end was trimmed by 6 bases and the J gene end by 7 bases; junction bases not matched to a gene: 7. CDR3 in DNA: TGTGCCAGCAGCCAAGACAGGGGAGCTGGCTACACCTTC. It specifies CASSQDRGAGYTF.

This clone was recorded a few times. The rearrangement links TRBV2 to TRBJ1-4; tentative D call: TRBD1 (5 bases). V shed 5 bases and J shed 3 bases, with 10 bases lying between them. In germline, CDR1 is SNHLY, CDR2 FYNNEI. This CDR3 contains 14 residues. The CDR3 coding sequence is TGTGCCAGCAGTCAAGGCAGGGCTAATGAAAAACTGTTTTTT. Protein: CASSQGRANEKLFF.

V gene TRBV27 combines with J gene TRBJ2-2, with a tentative D call TRBD2 (6 bases). Germline V CDR1 and CDR2: MNHEY, SMNVEV (reference sequence). The CDR3 covers 17 residues. Trimming cost V 4 bases and J 7 bases, with 22 bases left between them. In nucleotides, the CDR3 is TGTGCCAGCAGTTCCGCGGGGTGGGGGACTTCAGGCGGGGAGCTGTTTTTT. It specifies CASSSAGWGTSGGELFF.

The CDR3 DNA sequence: TGTGCCAGCAGCTTCGGGTTCCGTGAGCAGTTCTTC. Residues: CASSFGFREQFF. The J gene is TRBJ2-1, the V gene TRBV7-2; D unresolved. V lost 3 bases and J 9 bases, leaving 9 bases between the germline ends. This CDR3 has 12 amino acids. Germline V lookup: CDR1 SGHTA, CDR2 FQGNSA.

The chain has TRBV7-2 and TRBJ2-6; D is unresolved. Germline V CDR1 and CDR2: SGHTA, FQGNSA. V lost 1 base, J lost 0 bases, and 4 bases lay in between. This CDR3 spans 15 amino acids. The CDR3 reads CASSLGASGANVLTF. The CDR3 region has the DNA TGTGCCAGCAGCTTAGGAGCCTCTGGGGCCAACGTCCTGACTTTC.